This entry lists 2 T cell receptor beta chains sequenced from one sample in a study of vaccination and CD4 T cells after COVID-19. The treatment denotes: approximately nine-day PBMC culture with coronavirus spike peptide pools or control peptides (ViraFEST assay). Their antigen targets remain unknown. An Oncomine TCR Beta short-read assay was used to sequence the DNA from cultured CD4+ T cells. TCRdb processed the PCR reads anew with MiXCR; each CDR3 protein has one entry. The data show more than 9,500 distinct CDR3 sequences, roughly 57% seen once. The material sequenced was CD4+ T cells from blood, cultured in vitro. The receptors were gathered from a human donor who had recovered from COVID-19.

CDR3 in amino acids: CASRSPGTGLRNSPLHF. In nucleotides, the CDR3 is TGTGCCAGCAGAAGTCCCGGGACAGGGTTGAGGAATTCACCCCTCCACTTT. J is TRBJ1-6 and V is TRBV6-1; TRBD1 matches at 9 bases. The junction had 13 bases not matched to a gene; V was cut back by 6 bases and J by 7 bases. Germline CDR1 reads MNHNS; CDR2 reads SASEGT. This CDR3 region has 17 residues.

This chain links TRBV7-6 with TRBJ2-1; the D gene is possibly TRBD1 (6 bases). Germline values: CDR1 SGHVS, CDR2 FNYEAQ. V was cut by 5 bases and J by 5 bases, with 7 bases left in between. This CDR3 spans 12 amino acids. CDR3 DNA sequence: TGTGCCAGCAGCCGGACAGACAATGAGCAGTTCTTC. This codes for CASSRTDNEQFF.